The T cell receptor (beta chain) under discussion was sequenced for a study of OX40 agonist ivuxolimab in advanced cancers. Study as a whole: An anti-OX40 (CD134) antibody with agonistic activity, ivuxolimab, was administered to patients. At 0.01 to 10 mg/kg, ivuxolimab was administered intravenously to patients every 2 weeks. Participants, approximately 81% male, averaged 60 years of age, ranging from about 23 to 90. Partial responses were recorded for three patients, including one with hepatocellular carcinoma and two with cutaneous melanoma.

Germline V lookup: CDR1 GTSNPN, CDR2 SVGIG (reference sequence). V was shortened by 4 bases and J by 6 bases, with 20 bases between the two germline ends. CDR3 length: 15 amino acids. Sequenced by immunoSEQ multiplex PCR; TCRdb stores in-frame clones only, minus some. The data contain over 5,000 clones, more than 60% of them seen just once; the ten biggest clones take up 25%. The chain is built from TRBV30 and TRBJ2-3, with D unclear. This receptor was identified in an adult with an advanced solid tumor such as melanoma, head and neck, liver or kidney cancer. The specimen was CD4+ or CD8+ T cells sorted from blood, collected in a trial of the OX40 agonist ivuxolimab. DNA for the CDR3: TGTGCCTGGATTCTTAGTGGGAAGCCGTGGGATACGCAGTATTTT. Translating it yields CAWILSGKPWDTQYF.